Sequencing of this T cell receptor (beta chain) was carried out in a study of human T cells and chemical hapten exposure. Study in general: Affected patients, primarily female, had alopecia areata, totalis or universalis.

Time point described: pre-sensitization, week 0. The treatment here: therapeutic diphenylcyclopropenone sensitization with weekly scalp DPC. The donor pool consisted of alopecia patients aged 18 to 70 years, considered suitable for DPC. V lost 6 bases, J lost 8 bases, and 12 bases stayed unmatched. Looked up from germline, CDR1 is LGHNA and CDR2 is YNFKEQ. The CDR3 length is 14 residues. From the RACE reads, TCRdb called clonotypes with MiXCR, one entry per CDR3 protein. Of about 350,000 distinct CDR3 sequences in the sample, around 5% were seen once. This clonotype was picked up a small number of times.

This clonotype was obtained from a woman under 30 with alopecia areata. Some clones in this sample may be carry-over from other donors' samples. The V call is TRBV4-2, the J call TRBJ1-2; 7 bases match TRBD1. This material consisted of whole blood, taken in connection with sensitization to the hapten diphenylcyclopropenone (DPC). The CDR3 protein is CASSPRQGNNGYTF. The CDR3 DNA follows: TGTGCCAGCAGTCCTAGACAGGGAAATAACGGCTACACCTTC.